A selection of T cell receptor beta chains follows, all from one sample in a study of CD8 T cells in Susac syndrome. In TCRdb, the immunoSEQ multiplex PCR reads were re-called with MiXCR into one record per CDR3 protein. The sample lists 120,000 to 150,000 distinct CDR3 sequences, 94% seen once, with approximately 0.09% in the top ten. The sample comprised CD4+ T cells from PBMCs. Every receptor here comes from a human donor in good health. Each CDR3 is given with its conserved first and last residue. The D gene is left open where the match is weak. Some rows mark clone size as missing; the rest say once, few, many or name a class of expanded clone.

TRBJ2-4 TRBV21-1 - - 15 TGTGCCAGCAGCAACGGGACCCTGTGGGAAAACATTCAGTACTTC CASSNGTLWENIQYF
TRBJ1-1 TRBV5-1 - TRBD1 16 TGCGCCAGCAGCCTCCGGGGGACAGGAATGAACACTGAAGCTTTCTTT CASSLRGTGMNTEAFF
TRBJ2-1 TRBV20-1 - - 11 TGCAGTGCTAGAGAGCGGAATGAGCAGTTCTTC CSARERNEQFF
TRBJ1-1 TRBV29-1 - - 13 TGCAGCGTTGAGCGGCGGGGAAACACTGAAGCTTTCTTT CSVERRGNTEAFF
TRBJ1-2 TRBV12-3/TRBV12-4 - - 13 TGTGCCAGCAGTTCTCGCAGGGCCTATGGCTACACCTTC CASSSRRAYGYTF
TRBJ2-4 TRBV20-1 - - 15 TGCAGCACAAGTTGGGGGCTAATAGCCAAAAACATTCAGTACTTC CSTSWGLIAKNIQYF
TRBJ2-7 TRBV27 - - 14 TGTGCCAGCAGTGGCCTAGGACGGACCTACGAGCAGTACTTC CASSGLGRTYEQYF
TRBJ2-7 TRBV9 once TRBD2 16 TGTGCCAGCAGCCCGGGACTACACTCCCCTCGCTACGAGCAGTACTTC CASSPGLHSPRYEQYF
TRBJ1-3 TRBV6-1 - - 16 TGTGCCAGCAAGAATGGACGGAGTTACTCTGGAAACACCATATATTTT CASKNGRSYSGNTIYF
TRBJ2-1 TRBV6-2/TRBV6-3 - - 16 TGTGCCAGCAGCCATCCCAGCCCTACCTCCTACAATGAGCAGTTCTTC CASSHPSPTSYNEQFF
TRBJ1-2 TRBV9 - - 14 TGTGCCAGCAGCTTAGGGACTGATTTCTATGGCTACACCTTC CASSLGTDFYGYTF
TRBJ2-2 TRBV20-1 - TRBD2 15 TGCAGTGCTAGAGTCCTAGCGGGCAACACCGGGGAGCTGTTTTTT CSARVLAGNTGELFF
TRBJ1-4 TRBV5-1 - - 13 TGCGCCAGCAGCTTCCGACTAGAGGAAAAACTGTTTTTT CASSFRLEEKLFF
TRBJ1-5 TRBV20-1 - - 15 TGCAGTGCTAGAGAGACCTTAGGGGGCAATCAGCCCCAGCATTTT CSARETLGGNQPQHF
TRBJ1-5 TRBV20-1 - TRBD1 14 TGCAGTGCTAGAGTAGGAGGGGGCGACGGGCCCCAGCATTTT CSARVGGGDGPQHF
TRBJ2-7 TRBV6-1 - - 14 TGTGCCAGCCACCCCTCCGGGGCTCCGAGTGAGCAGTACTTC CASHPSGAPSEQYF
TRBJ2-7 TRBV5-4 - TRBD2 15 TGTGCCAGCAGCCATCCAGCGGGAGGGCCTCACGAGCAGTACTTC CASSHPAGGPHEQYF
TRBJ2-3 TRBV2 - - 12 TGTGCCAGCAGTCCAGAGCCGGGAACGCAGTATTTT CASSPEPGTQYF
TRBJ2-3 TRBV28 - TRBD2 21 TGTGCCAGCACCCCGAAAGTTGGGAAATCTAGCGGGAGCTTTGCAGCAGATACGCAGTATTTT CASTPKVGKSSGSFAADTQYF
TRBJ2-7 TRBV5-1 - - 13 TGCGCCAGCAGCTTATACTCCTCGGTCGAGCAGTACTTC CASSLYSSVEQYF
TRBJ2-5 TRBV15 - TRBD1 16 TGTGCCACCAGCAGGGTGGTGGGACAGGGTAGGAAGACCCAGTACTTC CATSRVVGQGRKTQYF
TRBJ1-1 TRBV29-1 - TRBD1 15 TGCAGCGGAACTCGGACAGGGGATATGAACACTGAAGCTTTCTTT CSGTRTGDMNTEAFF
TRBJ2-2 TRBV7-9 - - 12 TGTGCCAGCAGCTTAATCCCCGGGGAGCTGTTTTTT CASSLIPGELFF
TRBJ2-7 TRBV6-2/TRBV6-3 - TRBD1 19 TGTGCCAGCAGTTACTCGACGCTTTCTTTGCGGGACAGGATAGACGAGCAGTACTTC CASSYSTLSLRDRIDEQYF
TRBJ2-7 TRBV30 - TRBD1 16 TGTGCCTGGAGTGAGGGCGCAGGGACAGCGATTTACGAGCAGTACTTC CAWSEGAGTAIYEQYF
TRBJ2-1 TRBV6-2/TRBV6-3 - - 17 TGTGCCACCTCCATTGACAGGGGAAGCGGGAGAAGGAATGAGCAGTTCTTC CATSIDRGSGRRNEQFF
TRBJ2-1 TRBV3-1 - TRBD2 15 TGTGCCAGCAGCCGAGTACTAGCGGGAGGGCATGAGCAGTTCTTC CASSRVLAGGHEQFF
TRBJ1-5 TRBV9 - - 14 TGTGCCAGCAGCGTAGACTATAGCAATCAGCCCCAGCATTTT CASSVDYSNQPQHF
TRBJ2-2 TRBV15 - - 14 TGTGCCGCCGGGGAATGGGCTGAGACCGTGGAGCTGTTTTTT CAAGEWAETVELFF
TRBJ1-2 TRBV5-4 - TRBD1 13 TGTGCCAGCAACCCCGGACAGGGCTATGGCTACACCTTC CASNPGQGYGYTF
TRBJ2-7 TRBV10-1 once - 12 TGCGCCAGCAGTGACGGGTCCTACGAGCAGTACTTC CASSDGSYEQYF
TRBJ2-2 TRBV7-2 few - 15 TGTGCCAGCAGCCCACGGGGAGGTGGGGCCGGGGAGCTGTTTTTT CASSPRGGGAGELFF
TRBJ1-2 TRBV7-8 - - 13 TGTGCCAGCAGCCCGAACAGGGACTATGGCTACACCTTC CASSPNRDYGYTF
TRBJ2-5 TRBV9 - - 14 TGTGCCAGCAGCGTAGGGACAGCTCAAGAGACCCAGTACTTC CASSVGTAQETQYF
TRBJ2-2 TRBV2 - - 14 TGTGCCAGCAGTGAATTACGGACAACCGGGGAGCTGTTTTTT CASSELRTTGELFF